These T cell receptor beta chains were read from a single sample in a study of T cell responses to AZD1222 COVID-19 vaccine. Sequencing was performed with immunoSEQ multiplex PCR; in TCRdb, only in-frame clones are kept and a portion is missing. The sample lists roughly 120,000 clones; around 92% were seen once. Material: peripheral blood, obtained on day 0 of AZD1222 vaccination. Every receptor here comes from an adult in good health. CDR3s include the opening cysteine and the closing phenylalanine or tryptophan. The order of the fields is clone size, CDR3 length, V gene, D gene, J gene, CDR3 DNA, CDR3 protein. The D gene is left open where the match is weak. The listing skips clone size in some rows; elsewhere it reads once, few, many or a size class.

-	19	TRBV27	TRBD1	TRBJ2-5	TGTGCCAGCAGTTTAAGAAGACAGGGGGCGCAAAGTCTCCAAGAGACCCAGTACTTC	CASSLRRQGAQSLQETQYF
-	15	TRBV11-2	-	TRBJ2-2	TGTGCCAGCAGCGCGGGACAGACTAACACCGGGGAGCTGTTTTTT	CASSAGQTNTGELFF
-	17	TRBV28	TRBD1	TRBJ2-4	TGTGCCAGCCTCAGGGGGGTAGGACAGGGAGTCAAAAACATTCAGTACTTC	CASLRGVGQGVKNIQYF
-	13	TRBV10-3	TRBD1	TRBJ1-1	TGTGCCATCAGAGAGGGGGCGAACACTGAAGCTTTCTTT	CAIREGANTEAFF
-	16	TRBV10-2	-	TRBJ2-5	TGCGCCAGCAGTGAAGGGGGGCGGGACTCCCAAGAGACCCAGTACTTC	CASSEGGRDSQETQYF
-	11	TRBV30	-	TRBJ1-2	TGTGCCTCCACCAGGGTGAGTGGCTACACCTTC	CASTRVSGYTF
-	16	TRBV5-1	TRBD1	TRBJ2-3	TGCGCCAGCAGCTGGACCCCGGGACAGGGGGAATATACGCAGTATTTT	CASSWTPGQGEYTQYF
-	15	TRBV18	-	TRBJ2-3	TGTGCCAGCTCACCAGGTCCGGGGAGCACAGATACGCAGTATTTT	CASSPGPGSTDTQYF
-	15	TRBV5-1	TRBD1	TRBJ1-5	TGCGCCAGCAGCAGGGGACAGGGTGAGAATCAGCCCCAGCATTTT	CASSRGQGENQPQHF
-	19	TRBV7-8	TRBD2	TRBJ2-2	TGTGCCAGCAGCTCCCTACTAGCGGGGGGGCCTTCTTCTGGCGGGGAGCTGTTTTTT	CASSSLLAGGPSSGGELFF
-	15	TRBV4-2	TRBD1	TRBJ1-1	TGTGCCAGCAGCCAAGAGCGACAGGGGAACACTGAAGCTTTCTTT	CASSQERQGNTEAFF
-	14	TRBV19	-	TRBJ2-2	TGTGCCACCAAAAGGGGGACTTACACCGGGGAGCTGTTTTTT	CATKRGTYTGELFF
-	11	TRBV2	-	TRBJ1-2	TGTGTCAGCAGGGGAAACTATGGCTACACCTTC	CVSRGNYGYTF
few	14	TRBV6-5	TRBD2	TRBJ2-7	TGTGCCAGCACGGGAGGGGATGGTCCCTACGAGCAGTACTTC	CASTGGDGPYEQYF
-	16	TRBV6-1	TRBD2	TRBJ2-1	TGTGCCAGCAGTGACCTGACTAGCGGGCCGAGGGATGAGCAGTTCTTC	CASSDLTSGPRDEQFF
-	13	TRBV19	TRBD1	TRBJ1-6	TGTGCCACCGGGGACAGGCGCAATTCACCCCTCCACTTT	CATGDRRNSPLHF
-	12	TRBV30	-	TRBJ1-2	TGTGCCTGGACAGGCGGCAACTATGGCTACACCTTC	CAWTGGNYGYTF
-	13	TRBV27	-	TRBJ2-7	TGTGCCAGCAGTTTAACTCCGGCCTACGAGCAGTACTTC	CASSLTPAYEQYF
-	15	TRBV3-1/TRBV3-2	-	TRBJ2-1	TGTGCCAGCAACGCAACTAGGTTGCTTCTCTCTGAGCAGTTCTTC	CASNATRLLLSEQFF
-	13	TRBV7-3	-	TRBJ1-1	TGTGCCAGCAGCTTAACTGGGAGCACTGAAGCTTTCTTT	CASSLTGSTEAFF
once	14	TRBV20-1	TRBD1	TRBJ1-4	TGCAGTGCTAGTGAAGGGACAGGGGTCGAAAAACTGTTTTTT	CSASEGTGVEKLFF
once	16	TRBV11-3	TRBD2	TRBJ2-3	TGTGCCAGCAGCTTGTTAGCGGGGGGGCTTATAGATACGCAGTATTTT	CASSLLAGGLIDTQYF
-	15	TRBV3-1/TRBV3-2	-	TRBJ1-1	TGTGCCAGCAGCCAAGGGCAGGGGAGAGGCGCTGAAGCTTTCTTT	CASSQGQGRGAEAFF
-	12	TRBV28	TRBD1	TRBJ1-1	TGTGCCAGCAAAACAGGGGGCACTGAAGCTTTCTTT	CASKTGGTEAFF
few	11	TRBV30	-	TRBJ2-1	TGTGCCTGGAGTTTGGGGAATGAGCAGTTCTTC	CAWSLGNEQFF
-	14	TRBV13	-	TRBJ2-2	TGTGCCAGCAGCGAAGGACAGTACACCGGGGAGCTGTTTTTT	CASSEGQYTGELFF
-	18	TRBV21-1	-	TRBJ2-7	-	CASSKDWGVGQGAYEQYF
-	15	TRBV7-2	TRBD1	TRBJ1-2	TGTGCCAGCAGCTTAAATCAGGGGGCTAACTATGGCTACACCTTC	CASSLNQGANYGYTF
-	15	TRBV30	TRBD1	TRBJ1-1	TGTGCCTGGAGCCAACAGGGGGGGACAGGGCTTTTTGCTTTCTTT	CAWSQQGGTGLFAFF
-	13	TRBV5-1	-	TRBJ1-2	TGCGCCAGCAGCTTGTCGATTAACTATGGCTACACCTTC	CASSLSINYGYTF
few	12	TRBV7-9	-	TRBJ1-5	TGTGCCAGCAGCTTGAGCAATCAGCCCCAGCATTTT	CASSLSNQPQHF
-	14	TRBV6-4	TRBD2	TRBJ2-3	TGTGCCAGCAGTAGCGGGGGGGCCACAGATACGCAGTATTTT	CASSSGGATDTQYF
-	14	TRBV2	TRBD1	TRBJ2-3	TGTGCCAGCAGTAGGACAGGAGGTCAAGATACGCAGTATTTT	CASSRTGGQDTQYF
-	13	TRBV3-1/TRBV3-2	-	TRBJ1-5	TGTGCCAGCAGCCGACGCCCTTATCAGCCCCAGCATTTT	CASSRRPYQPQHF
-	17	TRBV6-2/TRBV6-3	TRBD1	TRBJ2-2	TGTGCCAGCAGTGACTCGACAGGGTATCGGTACACCGGGGAGCTGTTTTTT	CASSDSTGYRYTGELFF
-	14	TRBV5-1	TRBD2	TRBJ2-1	TGCGCCAGCAGTCGAGCGGGAGACTACAATGAGCAGTTCTTC	CASSRAGDYNEQFF
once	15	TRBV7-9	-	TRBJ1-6	TGTGCCAGCAGGACCAGCCGGGCCTCTAATTCACCCCTCCACTTT	CASRTSRASNSPLHF
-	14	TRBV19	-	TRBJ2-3	TGTGCCAGTAGTTCCCGGGGAAGCACAGATACGCAGTATTTT	CASSSRGSTDTQYF
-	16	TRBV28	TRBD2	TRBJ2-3	TGTGCCAGCGGCAGGACTAGCGGGGGAGTAACAGATACGCAGTATTTT	CASGRTSGGVTDTQYF
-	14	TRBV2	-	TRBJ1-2	TGTGCCAGCGCAGGTACTGACAGATACTATGGCTACACCTTC	CASAGTDRYYGYTF
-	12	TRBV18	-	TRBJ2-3	TGTGCCAGCTCACCGGTCACAGATACGCAGTATTTT	CASSPVTDTQYF
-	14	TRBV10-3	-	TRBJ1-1	TGTGCCATCAGTTCTGAGGGGACTGGCACTGAAGCTTTCTTT	CAISSEGTGTEAFF